The T cell receptor beta chain under discussion was sequenced for a study of T cells in Graves' hyperthyroidism and ophthalmopathy. The V and J ends lost 4 bases and 0 bases respectively, with 10 bases between them. This CDR3 spans 14 amino acids. Germline CDR1 and CDR2: ENHRY and SYGVKD. Authors of the study amplified TCR beta CDR3 regions from RNA transcripts. HTBI primers were used for first-round RT-PCR of the TCR CDR3. MiXCR, run by TCRdb on the multiplex PCR reads, gives a single entry per CDR3 protein. The top ten clones hold under 55% of a sample with about 460,000 distinct CDR3 sequences, roughly 22% of them seen once.

The clonotype comes from a woman in her 70s with Graves' ophthalmopathy. The sample comprised blood. The chain links TRBV10-3 to TRBJ2-7; a weak D match, TRBD2 (6 bases). Written as DNA, the CDR3 is TGTGCCATCAGTGGGGGACTGATCTCCTACGAGCAGTACTTC. Protein sequence: CAISGGLISYEQYF.